This entry is about one T cell receptor beta chain. Its antigen is not known. Libraries were prepared by immunoSEQ multiplex PCR; TCRdb keeps only in-frame clonotypes and omits some of them. The data contain approximately 150,000 clones, 85% to 95% of them singletons. The ends were cut back, 5 bases at V and 2 bases at J, with 9 bases in the middle. Germline V gene data show CDR1 as SQVTM and CDR2 as ANQGSEA. The CDR3 has 12 amino acids. The sample comes from a study of T cell responses to AZD1222 COVID-19 vaccine. Overall study findings and caveats: A mostly white British donor set with more females was recruited, and clonal diversity was possibly underestimated.

The chain carries TRBV29-1 and TRBJ1-1; D unclear. Sequencing used peripheral blood, obtained on day 0 of AZD1222 vaccination. This clonotype originated in an adult in good health. For the CDR3, the DNA is TGCAGCGTTAAGACGGACAACACTGAAGCTTTCTTT. It specifies CSVKTDNTEAFF.